This paragraph reports one TCR beta chain. What it binds is unknown. This entry is derived from a study of T cell responses to AZD1222 COVID-19 vaccine. General observations from the study: Repertoire samples came only from after the peak T cell response.

Second-dose timings of about 4 or about 12 weeks were pooled. Between the trimmed V and J ends, which lost 7 bases and 3 bases, there was a span of 25 bases. Germline CDR1 is LNHDA and CDR2 is SQIVND (reference sequence). The CDR3 sequence is 17 residues long. Sequenced by immunoSEQ multiplex PCR; TCRdb stores in-frame clones only, minus some. The sample yields about 130,000 clones, approximately 85% seen once. The chain couples TRBV19 to TRBJ2-7; possible D gene TRBD2, 6 bases. The sequence was obtained from an adult who received the AZD1222 COVID-19 vaccine. The sequenced sample was peripheral blood, obtained 28 days after the second AZD1222 dose. The CDR3 sequence: CASTRRPTSGGVYEQYF. The CDR3, as DNA: TGTGCCAGTACCCGAAGGCCAACCTCAGGAGGGGTCTACGAGCAGTACTTC. Supplemented by reference TRBV19 and TRBJ2-7, the full variable domain reads DGGITQSPKYLFRKEGQNVTLSCEQNLNHDAMYWYRQDPGQGLRLIYYSQIVNDFQKGDIAEGYSVSREKKESFPLTVTSAQKNPTAFYLCASTRRPTSGGVYEQYFGPGTRLTVT.